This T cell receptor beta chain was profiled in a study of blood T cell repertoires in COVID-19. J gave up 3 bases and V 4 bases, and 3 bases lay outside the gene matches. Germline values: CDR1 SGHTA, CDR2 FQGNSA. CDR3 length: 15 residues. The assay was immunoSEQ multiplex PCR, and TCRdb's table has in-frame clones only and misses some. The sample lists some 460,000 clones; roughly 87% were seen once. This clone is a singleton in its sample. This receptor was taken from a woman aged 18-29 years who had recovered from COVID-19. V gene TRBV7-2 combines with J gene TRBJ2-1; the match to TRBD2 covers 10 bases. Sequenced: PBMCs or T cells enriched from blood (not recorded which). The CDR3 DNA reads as TGTGCCAGCAGCTACCTAGCGGGGGTCTACAATGAGCAGTTCTTC. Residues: CASSYLAGVYNEQFF.